One and the same sample provided the 19 T cell receptor beta chains below, sequenced in a study of blood T cell repertoires in COVID-19. Libraries were prepared by immunoSEQ multiplex PCR; TCRdb keeps only in-frame clonotypes and omits some of them. The sample consists of over 200,000 clones, roughly nine tenths of them appearing once. Input material: PBMCs or T cells enriched from blood (not recorded which). These receptors all stem from a woman aged 45-65 years in a cohort exposed to, infected with or recovered from COVID-19 (not recorded which).

V and J are TRBV5-5 and TRBJ1-1, with D hard to call. This CDR3 comprises 11 residues. Germline loops: CDR1 SGHKS, CDR2 YYEKEE (reference sequence). V gave up 6 bases and J gave up 5 bases, with 8 bases separating them. CDR3 sequence reads: CASTRFTEAFF. The DNA of the CDR3 is TGTGCCAGCACCAGGTTTACTGAAGCTTTCTTT.

The CDR3 region is CAWSPPTGRYGYTF. DNA of the CDR3: TGTGCCTGGAGTCCTCCGACAGGGAGGTATGGCTACACCTTC. This chain links TRBV30 with TRBJ1-2; 7 bases are shared with TRBD1. J was trimmed by 5 bases and V by 2 bases; bases with no gene match: 8. Per the germline V gene, CDR1 is GTSNPN and CDR2 is SVGIG (reference sequence). There are 14 residues in the CDR3.

The genes are TRBV5-1 and TRBJ1-4; D is unclear. V dropped 5 bases and J dropped 3 bases, with 14 bases sitting between them. Germline V gene lookup returns CDR1 SGHRS and CDR2 YFSETQ. The CDR3 extends over 15 amino acids. The CDR3 DNA reads TGCGCCAGCAGGGTTCATAGTGTGGCTAATGAAAAACTGTTTTTT. Translation: CASRVHSVANEKLFF.

This chain links TRBV4-1 with TRBJ1-6; D may be TRBD1 (5 bases). The V end was cut by 3 bases, the J end by 6 bases, with 12 bases between. CDR1 and CDR2 (germline): MGHRA, YSYEKL. The CDR3 contains 15 residues. CDR3: CASSQRQLFNSPLHF. For the CDR3, the DNA is TGCGCCAGCAGCCAGAGACAGCTTTTTAATTCACCCCTCCACTTT.

The gene calls are TRBV4-2 and TRBJ2-3, with TRBD2 matching over 10 bases. The V and J ends lost 4 bases and 2 bases, in that order; junction bases with no gene match: 6. Germline CDR1 and CDR2: LGHNA and YNFKEQ. CDR3 length: 16 residues. The CDR3 coding sequence is TGTGCCAGCAGCCGGGGACTAGCGAGAAACACAGATACGCAGTATTTT. Translation: CASSRGLARNTDTQYF.

The chain couples TRBV5-6 to TRBJ2-5; D gene uncertain. The CDR3 is 11 amino acids. Germline lookup yields CDR1 SGHDT and CDR2 YYEEEE. V was cut by 2 bases and J by 11 bases, with 10 bases left in between. CDR3 region: CASSFIAEQYF. CDR3 nucleotide sequence: TGTGCCAGCAGCTTTATTGCAGAACAGTACTTC. The variable domain in full, completed from reference TRBV5-6 and TRBJ2-5, reads DAGVTQSPTHLIKTRGQQVTLRCSPKSGHDTVSWYQQALGQGPQFIFQYYEEEERQRGNFPDRFSGHQFPNYSSELNVNALLLGDSALYLCASSFIAEQYFGPGTRLLVL.

The chain is built from TRBV30 and TRBJ2-3; perhaps TRBD1 as D (5 bases). The CDR3 is 14 residues long. The germline V gene encodes CDR1 GTSNPN and CDR2 SVGIG (reference sequence). Trimming removed 2 bases from V and 6 bases from J, with 15 bases in between. The chain's CDR3 is CAWSPKTGLDTQYF. CDR3 DNA sequence: TGTGCCTGGAGTCCCAAAACAGGTCTGGATACGCAGTATTTT.

The chain employs TRBV4-1 and TRBJ2-7; 8 bases map to TRBD2. This CDR3 region has 14 residues. Germline assignment: CDR1 MGHRA and CDR2 YSYEKL. The trim removed 4 bases at V and 6 bases at J, leaving 8 bases unmatched. This CDR3 reads CASSLVAGSVEQYF. CDR3 bases: TGCGCCAGCAGCCTGGTAGCGGGGTCTGTCGAGCAGTACTTC.

The chain joins TRBV11-2 to TRBJ1-1; the D gene is possibly TRBD1 (6 bases). CDR3 length equals 16 residues. Trimming stripped 1 base from V and 6 bases from J, with 18 bases between. Germline values: CDR1 SGHAT, CDR2 FQNNGV. The CDR3 loop reads CASSLGERGGQPEAFF. The CDR3 nucleotides are TGTGCCAGCAGCTTAGGGGAAAGGGGGGGCCAACCTGAAGCTTTCTTT.

This chain joins TRBV18 and TRBJ1-3, with D tentatively TRBD1 (5 bases). The CDR3 extends over 18 amino acids. Germline CDR1 KGHSH, CDR2 LQKENI. V was trimmed by 6 bases and J by 0 bases, leaving 21 bases between them. Written as DNA, the CDR3 is TGTGCCAGCTCGATTAGACAGCCTCAGACGAGCTCTGGAAACACCATATATTTT. Translation: CASSIRQPQTSSGNTIYF.

This clone was counted a few times. The chain has TRBV19 and TRBJ1-5; 7 nucleotides match TRBD1. The CDR3 consists of 13 residues. CDR1 and CDR2 from the germline V gene are LNHDA and SQIVND (reference sequence). Trimming removed 9 bases from V and 4 bases from J; junction bases left unmatched: 6. CDR3 sequence (DNA): TGTGCCAGCACATTGACAGGGAATCAGCCCCAGCATTTT. It encodes CASTLTGNQPQHF. The variable domain in full, completed from reference TRBV19 and TRBJ1-5, reads DGGITQSPKYLFRKEGQNVTLSCEQNLNHDAMYWYRQDPGQGLRLIYYSQIVNDFQKGDIAEGYSVSREKKESFPLTVTSAQKNPTAFYLCASTLTGNQPQHFGDGTRLSIL.

The chain combines TRBV27 with TRBJ1-2; D perhaps matches TRBD1 (6 bases). The CDR3 runs to 14 residues. V gave up 3 bases and J gave up 5 bases, with 13 bases separating them. The germline gives CDR1 MNHEY, CDR2 SMNVEV (reference sequence). The CDR3 reads CASSFSPGEYGYTF. The CDR3 bases are TGTGCCAGCAGTTTTAGTCCAGGGGAGTATGGCTACACCTTC.

With regard to this clone: One end of the junction fails to match germline, which may point to a read error. The CDR3 DNA is TGCAGTGCTAGTGACACAACCACTAAAGCTTTCTTT. Translation gives CSASDTTTKAFF. This chain joins TRBV20-1 and TRBJ1-1; D call uncertain. CDR3 length: 12 residues. Germline V gene sequence: CDR1 DFQATT, CDR2 SNEGSKA (reference sequence).

The V gene is TRBV5-1, the J gene TRBJ2-7; D might be TRBD2 (7 bases). The germline V gene has CDR1 SGHRS and CDR2 YFSETQ. Trimming pared 3 bases from V and 3 bases from J, leaving 13 bases between. The CDR3 runs to 14 residues. For the CDR3, the DNA is TGCGCCAGCAGCTCCGGGGGGCTCAACTACGAGCAGTACTTC. Translated, it gives CASSSGGLNYEQYF.

This clone occurred a few times. V is TRBV19 and J is TRBJ1-1, with D uncertain. V was clipped by 5 bases and J by 3 bases, with 7 bases between them. CDR1 is LNHDA and CDR2 is SQIVND in the germline V gene (reference sequence). The CDR3 covers 12 residues. The CDR3 spells CASSFPYTEAFF. CDR3 nucleotide sequence: TGTGCCAGTAGTTTCCCCTACACTGAAGCTTTCTTT.

The chain uses TRBV7-9 and TRBJ1-5; D may be TRBD1 (6 bases). Germline lookup yields CDR1 SEHNR and CDR2 FQNEAQ (reference sequence). The ends were cut back, 5 bases at V and 9 bases at J, with 23 bases in the middle. This CDR3 has 16 residues. The CDR3 DNA sequence: TGTGCCAGCAGCGCCGGAGATCCAGGGGTGTCGGGGCCCCAGCATTTT. Residues: CASSAGDPGVSGPQHF.

The chain combines TRBV3-1 (or the pseudogene TRBV3-2) with TRBJ1-2, with no clear D. The CDR3 spans 13 residues. The germline gives CDR1 LGHDT, CDR2 YNNKEL (reference sequence). V gave up 4 bases and J gave up 2 bases, with 8 bases separating them. The CDR3 loop reads CASSPVSNYGYTF. In DNA form, the CDR3 reads TGTGCCAGCAGCCCAGTATCAAACTATGGCTACACCTTC.

The chain couples TRBV9 to TRBJ1-5, with TRBD1 identical over 7 bases. The CDR3 contains 14 residues. Germline V gene lookup returns CDR1 SGDLS and CDR2 YYNGEE. Trimming took 0 bases from V and 7 from J; bases not matched to a gene: 4. The CDR3 DNA sequence: TGTGCCAGCAGCGTAGGGGACAGCCGGCAGCCCCAGCATTTT. It translates to CASSVGDSRQPQHF.

The chain uses TRBV18 and TRBJ2-3; 7 nucleotides agree with TRBD1. CDR3 length: 15 residues. Trimming cost V 5 bases and J 3 bases; bases outside gene matches: 8. Germline lookup yields CDR1 KGHSH and CDR2 LQKENI. The CDR3 spells CASSATGTVTDTQYF. The DNA of the CDR3 is TGTGCCAGCTCAGCCACCGGGACAGTGACAGATACGCAGTATTTT.